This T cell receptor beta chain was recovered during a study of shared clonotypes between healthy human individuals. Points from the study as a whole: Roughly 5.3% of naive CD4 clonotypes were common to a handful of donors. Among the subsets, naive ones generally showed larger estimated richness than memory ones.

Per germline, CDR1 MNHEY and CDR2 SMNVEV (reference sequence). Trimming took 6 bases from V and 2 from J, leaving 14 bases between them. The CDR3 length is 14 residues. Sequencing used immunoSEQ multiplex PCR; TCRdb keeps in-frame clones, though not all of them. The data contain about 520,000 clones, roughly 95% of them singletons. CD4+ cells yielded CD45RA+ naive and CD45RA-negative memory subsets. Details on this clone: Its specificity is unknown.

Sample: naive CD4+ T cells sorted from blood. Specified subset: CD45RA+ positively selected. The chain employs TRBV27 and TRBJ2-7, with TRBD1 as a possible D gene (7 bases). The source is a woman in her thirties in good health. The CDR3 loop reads CASRNAGQTYEQYF. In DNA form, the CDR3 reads TGTGCCAGCAGAAATGCGGGACAGACCTACGAGCAGTACTTC.